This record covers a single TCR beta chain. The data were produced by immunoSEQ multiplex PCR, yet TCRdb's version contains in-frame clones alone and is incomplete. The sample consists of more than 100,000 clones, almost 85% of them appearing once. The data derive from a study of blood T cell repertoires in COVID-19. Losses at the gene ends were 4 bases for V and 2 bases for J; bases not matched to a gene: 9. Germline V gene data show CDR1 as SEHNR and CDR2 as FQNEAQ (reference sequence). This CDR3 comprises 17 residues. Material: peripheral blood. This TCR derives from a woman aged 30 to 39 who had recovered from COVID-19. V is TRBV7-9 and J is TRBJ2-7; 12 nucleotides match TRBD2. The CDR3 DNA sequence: TGTGCCAGCAGCTCGCTAGCGGGAGGGCCGGAGACCTACGAGCAGTACTTC. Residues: CASSSLAGGPETYEQYF.